This T cell receptor (beta chain) was obtained from a study of response to subunit inactivated influenza vaccine. TCRdb passed the RT-PCR reads through MiXCR, listing each CDR3 protein once. In the table there are hundreds of thousands of distinct CDR3 sequences, roughly 20% of which are singletons. The junction had 20 bases not matched to a gene; V was cut back by 3 bases and J by 1 base. The CDR3 sequence is 20 residues long. The receptor's source is a man aged 45-60 years who received an inactivated influenza vaccine. This chain joins TRBV12-3 or TRBV12-4 and TRBJ1-1, with TRBD1 matching over 7 bases. This specimen consisted of PBMCs from blood, obtained around 5 days after vaccination. In nucleotides, the CDR3 is TGTGCCAGCAGTTTTAGACAGGGCGGCGGTGTAATACTAACGAACACTGAAGCTTTCTTT. This gives the protein CASSFRQGGGVILTNTEAFF.